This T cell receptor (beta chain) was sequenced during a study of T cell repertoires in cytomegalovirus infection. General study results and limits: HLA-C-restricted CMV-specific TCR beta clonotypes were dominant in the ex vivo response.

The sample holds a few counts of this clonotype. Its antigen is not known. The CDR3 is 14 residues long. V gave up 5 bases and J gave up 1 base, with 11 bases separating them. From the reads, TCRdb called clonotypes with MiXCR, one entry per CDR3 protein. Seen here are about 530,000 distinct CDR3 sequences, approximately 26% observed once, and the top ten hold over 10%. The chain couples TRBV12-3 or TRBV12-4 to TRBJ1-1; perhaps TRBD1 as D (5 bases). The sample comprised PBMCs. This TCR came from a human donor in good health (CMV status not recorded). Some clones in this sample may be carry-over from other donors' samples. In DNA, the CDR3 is TGTGCCAGCAGTATACACGGACAGAACACTGAAGCTTTCTTT. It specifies CASSIHGQNTEAFF.